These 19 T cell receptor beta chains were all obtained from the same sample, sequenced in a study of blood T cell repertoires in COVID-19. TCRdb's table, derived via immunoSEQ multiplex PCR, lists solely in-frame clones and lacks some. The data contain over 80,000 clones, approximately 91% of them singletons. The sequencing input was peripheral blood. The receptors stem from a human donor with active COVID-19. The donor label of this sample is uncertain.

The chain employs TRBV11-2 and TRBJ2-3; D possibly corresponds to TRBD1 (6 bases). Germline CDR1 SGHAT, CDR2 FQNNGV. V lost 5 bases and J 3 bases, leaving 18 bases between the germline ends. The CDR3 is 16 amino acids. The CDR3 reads CASSGGQPRGTDTQYF. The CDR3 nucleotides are TGTGCCAGCAGCGGAGGACAGCCGAGGGGAACAGATACGCAGTATTTT.

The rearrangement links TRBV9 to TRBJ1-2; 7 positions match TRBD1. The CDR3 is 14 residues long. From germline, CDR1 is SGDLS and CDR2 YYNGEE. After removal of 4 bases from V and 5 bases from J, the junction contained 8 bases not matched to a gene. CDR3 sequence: CASSPRDRGYGYTF. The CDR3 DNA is TGTGCCAGCAGCCCTCGGGACAGAGGGTATGGCTACACCTTC.

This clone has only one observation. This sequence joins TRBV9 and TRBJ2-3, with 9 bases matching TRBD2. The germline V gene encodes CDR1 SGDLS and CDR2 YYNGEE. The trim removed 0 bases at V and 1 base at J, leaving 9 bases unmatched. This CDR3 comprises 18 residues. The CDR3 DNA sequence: TGTGCCAGCAGCGTAGGGTTAGCGGGGGACTCGGGCACAGATACGCAGTATTTT. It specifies CASSVGLAGDSGTDTQYF.

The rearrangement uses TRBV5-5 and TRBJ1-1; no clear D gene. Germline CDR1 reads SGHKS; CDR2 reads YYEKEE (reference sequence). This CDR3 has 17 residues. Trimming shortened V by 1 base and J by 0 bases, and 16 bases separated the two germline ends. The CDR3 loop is CASSLRGILGMNTEAFF. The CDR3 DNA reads TGTGCCAGCAGCTTGCGCGGCATTCTCGGCATGAACACTGAAGCTTTCTTT.

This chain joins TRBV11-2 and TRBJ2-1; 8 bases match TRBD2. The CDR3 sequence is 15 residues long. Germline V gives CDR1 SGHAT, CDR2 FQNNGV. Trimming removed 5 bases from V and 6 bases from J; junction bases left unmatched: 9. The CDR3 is CASSPLGLAGNEQFF. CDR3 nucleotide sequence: TGTGCCAGCAGCCCGCTGGGGCTAGCGGGCAATGAGCAGTTCTTC.

CDR3 protein: CASRWTAGDSYNSPLHF. CDR3 DNA: TGTGCCAGCAGATGGACAGCGGGGGATTCCTATAATTCACCCCTCCACTTT. The chain recombines TRBV2 with TRBJ1-6; possibly TRBD1 for D (6 bases). This CDR3 is built from 17 residues. CDR1 is SNHLY, CDR2 FYNNEI, per germline. Trimming removed 6 bases at V and 1 base at J, with 16 bases between.

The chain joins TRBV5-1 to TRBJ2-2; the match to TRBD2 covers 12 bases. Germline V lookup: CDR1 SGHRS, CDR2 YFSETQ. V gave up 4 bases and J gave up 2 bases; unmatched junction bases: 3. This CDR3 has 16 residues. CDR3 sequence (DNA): TGCGCCAGCAGCGGGGGACTAGCGGGTAACACCGGGGAGCTGTTTTTT. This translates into CASSGGLAGNTGELFF.

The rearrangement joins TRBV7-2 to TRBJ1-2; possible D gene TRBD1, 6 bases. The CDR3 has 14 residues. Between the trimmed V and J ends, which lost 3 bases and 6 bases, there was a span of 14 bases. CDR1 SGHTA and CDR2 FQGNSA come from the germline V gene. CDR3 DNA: TGTGCCAGCAGCTTCAGGGGTCCTTTGGATGGCTACACCTTC. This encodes CASSFRGPLDGYTF.

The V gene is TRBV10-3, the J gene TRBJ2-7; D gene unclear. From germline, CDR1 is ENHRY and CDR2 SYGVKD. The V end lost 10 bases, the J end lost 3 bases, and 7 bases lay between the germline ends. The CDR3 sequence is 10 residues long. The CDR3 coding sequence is TGTGCCAGCGGTAACTACGAGCAGTACTTC. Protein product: CASGNYEQYF.

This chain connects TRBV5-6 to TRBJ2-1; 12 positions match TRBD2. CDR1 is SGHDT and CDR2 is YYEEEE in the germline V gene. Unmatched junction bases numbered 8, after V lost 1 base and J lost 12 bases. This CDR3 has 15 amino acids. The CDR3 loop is CASSLYLAGGHSQFF. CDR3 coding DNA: TGTGCCAGCAGCTTGTATCTAGCGGGGGGGCATTCGCAGTTCTTC.

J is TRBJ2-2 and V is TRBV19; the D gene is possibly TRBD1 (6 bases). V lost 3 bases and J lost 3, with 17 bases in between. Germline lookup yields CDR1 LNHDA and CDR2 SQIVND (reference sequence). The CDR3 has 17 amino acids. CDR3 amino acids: CASSIGIQGWDTGELFF. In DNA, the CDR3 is TGTGCCAGTAGTATCGGGATACAGGGATGGGACACCGGGGAGCTGTTTTTT.

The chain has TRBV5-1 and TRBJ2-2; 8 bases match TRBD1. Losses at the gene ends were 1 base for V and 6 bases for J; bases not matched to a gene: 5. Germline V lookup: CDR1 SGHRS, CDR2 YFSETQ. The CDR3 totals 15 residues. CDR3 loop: CASSLRTGKAGELFF. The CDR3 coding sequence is TGCGCCAGCAGCTTGAGGACAGGGAAGGCCGGGGAGCTGTTTTTT. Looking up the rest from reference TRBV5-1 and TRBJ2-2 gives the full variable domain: KAGVTQTPRYLIKTRGQQVTLSCSPISGHRSVSWYQQTPGQGLQFLFEYFSETQRNKGNFPGRFSGRQFSNSRSEMNVSTLELGDSALYLCASSLRTGKAGELFFGEGSRLTVL.

The CDR3 nucleotides are TGTGCCAGCAGTCTTTTCGCAGGGGGCGGGGGAGAACAGTACTTC. Translation gives CASSLFAGGGGEQYF. The chain links TRBV27 to TRBJ2-7; possible D gene TRBD1, 8 bases. V was cut by 5 bases and J by 10 bases, with 24 bases left in between. The CDR3 loop spans 15 amino acids. Germline values: CDR1 MNHEY, CDR2 SMNVEV (reference sequence).

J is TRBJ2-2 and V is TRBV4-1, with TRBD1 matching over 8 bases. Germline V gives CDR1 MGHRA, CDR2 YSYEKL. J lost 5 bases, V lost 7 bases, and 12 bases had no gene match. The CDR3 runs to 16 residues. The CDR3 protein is CASTQGQGARTGELFF. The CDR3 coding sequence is TGCGCCAGCACCCAGGGGCAGGGGGCGCGGACCGGGGAGCTGTTTTTT.

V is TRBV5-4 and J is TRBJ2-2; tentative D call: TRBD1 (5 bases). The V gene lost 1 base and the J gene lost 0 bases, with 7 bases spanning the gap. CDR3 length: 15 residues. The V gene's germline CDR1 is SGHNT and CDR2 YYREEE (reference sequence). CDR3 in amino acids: CASSLQGTNTGELFF. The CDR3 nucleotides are TGTGCCAGCAGCTTGCAGGGTACGAACACCGGGGAGCTGTTTTTT.

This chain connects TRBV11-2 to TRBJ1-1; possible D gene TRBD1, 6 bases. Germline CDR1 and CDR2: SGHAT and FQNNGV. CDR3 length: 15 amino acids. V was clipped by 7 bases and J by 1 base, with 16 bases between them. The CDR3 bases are TGTGCCAGCACCAGATACTCGGACAGGAACACTGAAGCTTTCTTT. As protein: CASTRYSDRNTEAFF.

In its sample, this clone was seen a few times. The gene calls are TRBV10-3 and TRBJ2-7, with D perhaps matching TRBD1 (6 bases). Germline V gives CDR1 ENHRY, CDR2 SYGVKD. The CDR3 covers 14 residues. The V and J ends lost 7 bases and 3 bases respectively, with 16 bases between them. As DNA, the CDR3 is TGTGCCATCAACCCTGGGGACATACTCTACGAGCAGTACTTC. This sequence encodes CAINPGDILYEQYF.

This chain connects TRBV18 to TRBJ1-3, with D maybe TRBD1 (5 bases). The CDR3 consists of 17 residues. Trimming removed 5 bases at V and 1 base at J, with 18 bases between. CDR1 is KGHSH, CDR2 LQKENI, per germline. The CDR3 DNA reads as TGTGCCAGCTCAGCCCGACAGAAATCCTATTCTGGAAACACCATATATTTT. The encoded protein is CASSARQKSYSGNTIYF.

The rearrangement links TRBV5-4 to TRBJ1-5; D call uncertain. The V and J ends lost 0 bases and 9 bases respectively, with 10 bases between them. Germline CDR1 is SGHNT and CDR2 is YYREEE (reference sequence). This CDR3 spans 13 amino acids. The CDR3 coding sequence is TGTGCCAGCAGCTTGGGGCCAAATGGGCCCCAGCATTTT. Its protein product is CASSLGPNGPQHF.